This T cell receptor (beta chain) is drawn from a study of T cell responses to AZD1222 COVID-19 vaccine (dated by TCRdb to 2020 to 2022). For the wider study: TCR sequencing covered more than 230 trial participants: 200 to 220 given two doses of AZD1222 and 26 given two doses of MenACWY control vaccine. Trial participants were enrolled by age into subgroups of 18-55, 56-69 and 70-plus years, and around 150, 28 and 57 TCR-sequenced participants, respectively, were included in these subgroups. What the study reported, not specific to this receptor: Because no samples from the day 14 peak response were available, repertoires could be characterized only after the peak T cell response. Participants were mostly white British, with more females than males. The authors suggested clonal diversity may have been underestimated. Conclusions about previously exposed vaccinees were limited because only a handful of AZD1222 recipients were SARS-CoV-2 seropositive at baseline. Epitopes outside the regions mutated in the B.1.351 and B.1.1.7 variants were reportedly recognized by nearly half of the unique spike-specific TCRs. After two AZD1222 doses, both the breadth and the depth of spike-specific TCRs were significantly higher than at day 0 and than in MenACWY recipients. Vaccine-associated CD4 TCRs spanned the whole spike protein, with dominant responses in regions 160-218 and 743-854. In the small 56-69-year group, the increase in depth fell short of significance, most likely because of low power.

The CDR3 regions of human TCRbeta chains were analyzed by immunosequencing. As for the authors' bioinformatics: TCRs in the repertoires were compared against a reference library of SARS-CoV-2-specific TCRs that had been generated with the MIRA antigen-specificity platform. Breadth was defined as the fraction of unique TCRs that were SARS-CoV-2-associated, and depth was defined as the fraction of total T cells that were SARS-CoV-2-associated. Using the MIRA data, every spike-specific TCR was mapped to the spike region that the TCR reacted to and assigned to either a CD4 or a CD8 class. Log10-transformed breadth and depth values were compared by one-way ANOVA with Sidak's multiple comparisons tests. The clones in this table, taken by TCRdb from immuneACCESS, are in-frame only. Not every clone is retained; where verified, under half of the shortfall comes from an unresolved V gene, and the cause of the rest is unknown. V and J calls plus clone size are reproduced from that table; the DNA served to infer D and trimming. This sample has some 100,000 clones in its table, and about 94% of those were observed once. Approximately 3.1% of the sample goes to the ten largest clones.

Reading the label with the study, this specimen's time point is: about 28 days (+/-7) after the second vaccine dose. AZD1222 recipients whose second dose came at about 4 weeks and those whose second dose came at about 12 weeks were combined into one group, since spike-specific TCR depth and breadth did not differ between the two schedules. Samples from vaccinated people were obtained from the UK trials COV001 and COV002, which included a single-blind randomized controlled phase 2/3 trial of AZD1222 (ChAdOx1 nCoV-19) in healthy adults. Trial participant PBMC samples were collected at day 0 and day 28 after the second dose for TCRbeta chain sequencing. Comments on this clone: No cognate antigen has been identified for it. Per-nucleotide qualities are absent, and no much larger clonotype sits a single base away.

The sequence was collected from an adult who received the AZD1222 COVID-19 vaccine. The sample in question was peripheral blood, obtained 28 days after the second AZD1222 dose.

The CDR3: CATRTEEPYGYTF. The DNA reads as follows: TGTGCCACCCGGACGGAGGAACCCTATGGCTACACCTTC. The sequence joins TRBV10-3 to TRBJ1-2; the D gene is not confidently resolved. Trimming at the junction amounts to 10 bases on V and 4 bases on J, and the germline ends lie 16 bases apart. In the germline V gene, CDR1 corresponds to ENHRY and CDR2 to SYGVKD. Including cysteine and phenylalanine, the CDR3 has 13 amino acids. Only the CDR3 part of the read is kept: 39 bases, read in frame from the first base.